This T cell receptor beta chain derives from a study of shared clonotypes between healthy human individuals. The study's findings and limits: Four donors shared about 5% of their naive CD4 clonotypes. Generation probabilities were higher for clonotypes shared across all four sorted-subset donors than for unshared ones.

TCRdb's copy holds only in-frame clones and misses some; the assay was immunoSEQ multiplex PCR. The repertoire holds roughly 1.5 million clones, 95% to 99% seen once, with less than 0.55% in the top ten. Germline lookup yields CDR1 MNHNS and CDR2 SASEGT. This CDR3 region has 14 residues. After removal of 6 bases from V and 2 bases from J, the junction contained 6 bases not matched to a gene. About this clone itself: What it binds is unknown.

The chain joins TRBV6-1 to TRBJ2-7; TRBD1 matches at 8 bases. The sample taken for sequencing was naive CD4+ T cells sorted from blood. As to subset: CD45RA+ positively selected. This TCR was recovered from a man aged 30 to 45 in good health. The CDR3 DNA reads as TGTGCCAGCAGGGGACAGGCAATTACCTACGAGCAGTACTTC. Translation: CASRGQAITYEQYF.